This T cell receptor beta chain was captured in a study of CD4 T cells in relation to SARS-CoV-2 and coronaviruses. Study observations and caveats: Monoreactive clones expanded significantly more to SARS-CoV-2 than crossreactive clones did.

The CDR3 runs to 15 residues. Germline CDR1 reads SGDLS; CDR2 reads YYNGEE. V gave up 0 bases and J gave up 4 bases, with 13 bases separating them. Concerning this clone itself: What it binds is unknown.

Assay used: immunoSEQ multiplex PCR; TCRdb lists only in-frame clones, some missing. The table lists around 22,000 clones, under 85% of them singletons, with 16% in the top ten. Unexposed donor CD4+ T cells date from about 2011-2018, before the COVID-19 pandemic. Isolation of CD4+ T cells took place after approximately 10 days in culture. Cells permitting, SARS-CoV-2 S/N and four cold-coronavirus spikes were tested on unexposed-donor CD4+ T cells. The chain carries TRBV9 and TRBJ2-5, with D possibly TRBD2 on 5 matching bases. Material for sequencing was CD4+ T cells from PBMCs, cultured in vitro. This receptor was identified in a human donor in good health. The DNA for the CDR3 is TGTGCCAGCAGCGTAGAAGAGGGAGAGCGAGAGACCCAGTACTTC. Protein: CASSVEEGERETQYF.